The clone carrying this TCR beta chain appeared many times. Antigen specificity is unknown. TCRdb re-derived calls from the 5' RACE reads in MiXCR, one entry per CDR3 protein. This table holds about 400,000 distinct CDR3 sequences, around 22% found once. The germline gives CDR1 MGHRA, CDR2 YSYEKL. The V end was cut by 3 bases, the J end by 0 bases, with 8 bases between. CDR3 length: 14 amino acids. The sample belongs to a study of T-cell memory formation after mild COVID-19. Study background: Each donor largely had its own TCR clusters.

The study's findings and limits: Among clones contracting day 15 to 85, CD4/CD8 was balanced, whereas later expanders leaned CD4+. Cross-reactive memory apparently joined, as some responding clones appeared in pre-infection memory.

This sequence joins TRBV4-1 and TRBJ1-1; weak D call: TRBD1 (6 bases). The TCR comes from an adult woman who had mild COVID-19 (a few samples of this study predate the infection). Cell type and time point are not known. Sequencing was carried out using PBMCs or a T cell subset sorted from them (not recorded which). The CDR3 nucleotides are TGCGCCAGCAGCCAGGACAGAATGAACACTGAAGCTTTCTTT. Translated, it gives CASSQDRMNTEAFF.